The present TCR beta chain was sequenced within a study of identifying expanded T cells in peripheral blood. About this clone: Its antigen is as yet unknown.

During the collection period, no donor immune events like infections were recorded. Findings of the study overall: Across healthy donors, higher total template counts meant significantly greater roughly 2-week count variance. Technical replicates showed about 1.2 changed clones; two weeks 15 to 20; four weeks 19.

TCRdb keeps only in-frame clones here, not all; method: immunoSEQ multiplex PCR. There are over 85,000 clones in the sample; approximately 90% occur only once, and 12% to 15% lies in the top ten. Sequenced input: blood. The receptor comes from a person aged 18-70 years in good health.

The CDR3 spells CASSPRVSYNSPLHF. CDR3 DNA: TGCGCCAGCAGCCCCAGGGTCTCCTATAATTCACCCCTCCACTTT. The chain joins TRBV5-1 to TRBJ1-6, with D possibly matching TRBD1 (5 bases). Germline lookup yields CDR1 SGHRS and CDR2 YFSETQ. The CDR3 has 15 residues. V was trimmed by 4 bases and J by 0 bases, leaving 8 bases between them.